This entry lists 17 T cell receptor beta chains sequenced from one sample in a study of radiation and T cells in renal cell carcinoma. Assay used: immunoSEQ multiplex PCR; TCRdb lists only in-frame clones, some missing. This sample has about 170,000 clones, with around 89% found just once. Indicated time point: blood 4 weeks post-SBRT, at nephrectomy. Regarding treatment: 15 Gy SBRT to primary tumor, nephrectomy 4 weeks later. The sequencing used blood, collected from a patient whose treatment included radiotherapy and nephrectomy. These receptor sequences come from a woman between 50 and 59 years old with renal cell carcinoma.

The chain couples TRBV6-5 to TRBJ1-2; D gene unclear. The CDR3 loop spans 14 amino acids. Germline V lookup: CDR1 MNHEY, CDR2 SVGAGI. Trimming took off 2 bases at V and 4 bases at J, with 11 bases between the two ends. The CDR3: CASSYTVRSYGYTF. Written as DNA, the CDR3 is TGTGCCAGCAGTTACACGGTCAGAAGCTATGGCTACACCTTC.

The gene calls are TRBV19 and TRBJ1-1; maybe TRBD1 (5 bases). Germline-derived CDR1 and CDR2 are LNHDA and SQIVND (reference sequence). The V and J ends lost 7 bases and 4 bases respectively, with 13 bases between them. The CDR3 loop spans 13 amino acids. CDR3 nucleotide sequence: TGTGCCAGTACGCGCCCGGGGGGCACTGAAGCTTTCTTT. Its translation is CASTRPGGTEAFF.

This clone was counted a single time. The rearrangement joins TRBV10-3 to TRBJ1-4; no reliable D call. In germline, CDR1 is ENHRY, CDR2 SYGVKD. Trimming cost V 4 bases and J 8 bases, with 14 bases left between them. This CDR3 is 14 amino acids long. The CDR3 DNA reads as TGTGCCATCAGTGGTACAACGGCGCAAGAAAAACTGTTTTTT. Translated: CAISGTTAQEKLFF.

V is TRBV5-5 and J is TRBJ2-1; D remains ambiguous. V was pared by 0 bases and J by 4 bases, with 5 bases between. This CDR3 comprises 13 residues. The germline V gene encodes CDR1 SGHKS and CDR2 YYEKEE (reference sequence). The CDR3 region has the DNA TGTGCCAGCAGCTTGGATGGATACAATGAGCAGTTCTTC. Amino acid sequence: CASSLDGYNEQFF.

This clone has only a few counts. The rearrangement links TRBV10-1 to TRBJ1-5; D not certain. Per the germline V gene, CDR1 is WNHNN and CDR2 is SYGVQD (reference sequence). CDR3 length: 12 amino acids. V dropped 3 bases and J dropped 9 bases, with 9 bases sitting between them. The CDR3: CASSENSRPQHF. In DNA form, the CDR3 reads TGCGCCAGCAGTGAAAATAGCAGGCCCCAGCATTTT.

J is TRBJ2-3 and V is TRBV7-9; 7 bases line up with TRBD2. The CDR3 length is 15 residues. Germline V gene lookup returns CDR1 SEHNR and CDR2 FQNEAQ (reference sequence). V was clipped by 7 bases and J by 4 bases; unmatched bases: 11. The CDR3 region is CASTLDGGRADTQYF. CDR3 nucleotide sequence: TGTGCCAGCACCCTCGACGGGGGGAGGGCAGATACGCAGTATTTT.

The chain has TRBV19 and TRBJ1-5; 7 bases line up with TRBD1. Germline loops: CDR1 LNHDA, CDR2 SQIVND (reference sequence). The CDR3 sequence is 14 residues long. With 8 bases clipped from V and 7 bases from J, the junction kept 11 bases outside the gene matches. The CDR3 region is CASHKGAGIQPQHF. The CDR3 DNA follows: TGTGCCAGTCACAAGGGGGCAGGTATCCAGCCCCAGCATTTT.

The sample holds one count of this clone. The genes are TRBV29-1 and TRBJ2-3; the match to TRBD2 covers 9 bases. The CDR3 is made up of 15 amino acids. Germline CDR1 is SQVTM and CDR2 is ANQGSEA. With V trimmed by 4 bases and J by 0 bases, 5 bases remained unmatched. CDR3 nucleotides: TGCAGCGTTGTAGGCGGGGGGGTTAGCACAGATACGCAGTATTTT. Protein: CSVVGGGVSTDTQYF.

On this clone: Other DNA sequences in the sample encode the same CDR3. The chain employs TRBV19 and TRBJ1-1; 7 bases align to TRBD1. This CDR3 spans 13 amino acids. Germline V gene lookup returns CDR1 LNHDA and CDR2 SQIVND (reference sequence). V dropped 4 bases and J dropped 3; count of bases not matched to a gene: 2. CDR3 DNA sequence: TGTGCCAGTAGTACTACAGGGGACACTGAAGCTTTCTTT. This sequence encodes CASSTTGDTEAFF.

The rearrangement uses TRBV7-2 and TRBJ2-3; a possible D gene is TRBD1 (6 bases). The CDR3 sequence is 12 residues long. Trimming left V 4 bases short and J 6 bases short, with 8 bases between. CDR1 is SGHTA, CDR2 FQGNSA, per germline. As DNA, the CDR3 is TGTGCCAGCAGCTCAGACAGGGATACGCAGTATTTT. Translation gives CASSSDRDTQYF.

This chain links TRBV5-4 with TRBJ1-3, with a possible D match to TRBD1 (6 bases). Germline values: CDR1 SGHNT, CDR2 YYREEE (reference sequence). The CDR3 contains 16 residues. Trimming pared 0 bases from V and 5 bases from J, leaving 15 bases between. For the CDR3, the DNA is TGTGCCAGCAGCTTGGCTGAGTTTGACAGGAGAAACACCATATATTTT. Its protein is CASSLAEFDRRNTIYF.

The chain couples TRBV19 to TRBJ1-2, with 8 bases identical to TRBD1. V was pared by 3 bases and J by 4 bases, with 7 bases of the junction left unmatched. Germline CDR1 reads LNHDA; CDR2 reads SQIVND (reference sequence). The CDR3 spans 15 residues. In DNA, the CDR3 is TGTGCCAGTAGTATGGATTCCGGGACAGGCTATGGCTACACCTTC. It translates to CASSMDSGTGYGYTF.

The chain carries TRBV5-1 and TRBJ2-3, with D possibly being TRBD2 (6 bases). Between the trimmed V and J ends, which lost 4 bases and 14 bases, there was a span of 23 bases. CDR3 length: 14 amino acids. Germline V gene sequence: CDR1 SGHRS, CDR2 YFSETQ. CDR3 sequence: CASSLRDFLTVPYF. In DNA form, the CDR3 reads TGCGCCAGCAGCCTAAGGGACTTCCTCACCGTTCCGTATTTT. The full variable domain, completed using reference TRBV5-1 and TRBJ2-3, is KAGVTQTPRYLIKTRGQQVTLSCSPISGHRSVSWYQQTPGQGLQFLFEYFSETQRNKGNFPGRFSGRQFSNSRSEMNVSTLELGDSALYLCASSLRDFLTVPYFGPGTRLTVL.

The chain employs TRBV5-5 and TRBJ2-7; no clear D. The CDR3 runs to 14 residues. Deletions cut 3 bases from V and 2 bases from J, with 12 bases between. Germline loops: CDR1 SGHKS, CDR2 YYEKEE (reference sequence). The CDR3 DNA sequence: TGTGCCAGCAGCTCGACCGGGTTCCCCTACGAGCAGTACTTC. Its translation: CASSSTGFPYEQYF.

CDR3 in DNA: TGTGCCAGCAGCCGGACTAGCGGGGGGGCCGGGGCAGGTTACGGCGGGGCAGATACGCAGTATTTT. Translating gives CASSRTSGGAGAGYGGADTQYF. This chain uses TRBV4-2 with TRBJ2-3; TRBD2 aligns across 15 bases. CDR1 is LGHNA and CDR2 is YNFKEQ in the germline V gene. The CDR3 covers 22 residues. V gave up 4 bases and J gave up 4 bases; unmatched junction bases: 21.

A remark on this clone: The germline gene is not matched at one end of the junction; a read error may be the cause. Other DNA sequences from this sample encode an identical CDR3 as well. The chain carries TRBV6-5 and TRBJ1-1, with D possibly TRBD1 on 5 matching bases. The CDR3 covers 13 residues. CDR1 is MNHEY, CDR2 SVGAGI, per germline. This CDR3 reads CASSYGGVSEAFF. CDR3 sequence (DNA): TGTGCCAGCAGTTACGGAGGGGTTTCTGAGGCTTTCTTT.

The CDR3 region is CASSPDISNYGYTF. CDR3 DNA: TGTGCCAGCAGCCCCGACATCAGTAACTATGGCTACACCTTC. This chain joins TRBV9 and TRBJ1-2; D remains unclear. This CDR3 contains 14 residues. Germline CDR1 is SGDLS and CDR2 is YYNGEE. Deletions cut 4 bases from V and 1 base from J, with 11 bases between.